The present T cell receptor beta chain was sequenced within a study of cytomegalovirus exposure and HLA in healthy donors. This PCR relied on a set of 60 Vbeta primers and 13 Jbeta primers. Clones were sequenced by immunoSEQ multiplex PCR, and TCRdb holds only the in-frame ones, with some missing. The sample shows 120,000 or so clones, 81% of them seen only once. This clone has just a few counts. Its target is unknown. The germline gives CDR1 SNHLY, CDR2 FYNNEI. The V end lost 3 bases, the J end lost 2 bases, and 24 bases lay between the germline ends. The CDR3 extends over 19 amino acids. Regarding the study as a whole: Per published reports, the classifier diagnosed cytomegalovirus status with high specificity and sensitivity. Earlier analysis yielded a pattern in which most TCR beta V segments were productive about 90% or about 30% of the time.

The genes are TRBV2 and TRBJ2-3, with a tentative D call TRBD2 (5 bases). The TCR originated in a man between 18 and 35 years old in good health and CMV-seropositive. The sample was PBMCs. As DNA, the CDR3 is TGTGCCAGCAGTGATCCGGGCCCACTAGATGGCGGATACACAGATACGCAGTATTTT. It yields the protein CASSDPGPLDGGYTDTQYF.